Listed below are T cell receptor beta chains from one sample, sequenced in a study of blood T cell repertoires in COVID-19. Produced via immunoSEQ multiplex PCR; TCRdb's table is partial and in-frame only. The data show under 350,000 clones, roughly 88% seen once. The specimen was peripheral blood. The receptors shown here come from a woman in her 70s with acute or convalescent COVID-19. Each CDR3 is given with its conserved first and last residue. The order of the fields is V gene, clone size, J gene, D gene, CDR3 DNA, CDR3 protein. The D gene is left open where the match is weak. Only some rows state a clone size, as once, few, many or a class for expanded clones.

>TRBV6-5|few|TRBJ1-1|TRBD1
TGTGCCAGCAGTTACCGGGGGACAGTTCTCGCTTTCTTT
CASSYRGTVLAFF
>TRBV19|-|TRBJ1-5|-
TGTGCCAGTAGGAGGCAGGGTGAGGTAAGGCAGCCCCAGCATTTT
CASRRQGEVRQPQHF
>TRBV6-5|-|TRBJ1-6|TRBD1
TGTGCCAGCAGGGTACAGGGGCGAAATTCACCCCTCCACTTT
CASRVQGRNSPLHF
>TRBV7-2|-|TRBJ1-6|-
TGTGCCAGCAGCTCGACAGGTTTTGGCTCACCCCTCCACTTT
CASSSTGFGSPLHF
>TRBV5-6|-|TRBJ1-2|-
TGTGCCAGCAGCTATACAGGGTTGGGCTACACCTTC
CASSYTGLGYTF
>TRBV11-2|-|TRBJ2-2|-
TGTGCCAGCAGACGTAGCGGAGACTTCAGCACCGGGGAGCTGTTTTTT
CASRRSGDFSTGELFF
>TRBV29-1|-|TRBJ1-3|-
TGCAGCGTTGTTCCCAGGACTGAAAAGGGAAACACCATATATTTT
CSVVPRTEKGNTIYF
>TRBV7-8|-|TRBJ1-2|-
TGTGCCAGCAGCGGGGCGAGGCTGGGGGGCTACACCTTC
CASSGARLGGYTF
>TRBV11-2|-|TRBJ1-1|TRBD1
TGTGCCAGCAGCTTAGTTATGGGACAGATTAACACTGAAGCTTTCTTT
CASSLVMGQINTEAFF
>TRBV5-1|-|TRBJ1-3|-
TGCGCCAGCAGCTTGGGGGCTGTCGGAAACACCATATATTTT
CASSLGAVGNTIYF
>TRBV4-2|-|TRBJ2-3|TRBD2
TGTGCCAGCAGCCCAGGCCTAGCGGGGGGGTTGAGGGATACGCAGTATTTT
CASSPGLAGGLRDTQYF
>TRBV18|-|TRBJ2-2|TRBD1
TGTGCCAGCTCACCATACAGGACAGGGAACACCGGGGAGCTGTTTTTT
CASSPYRTGNTGELFF
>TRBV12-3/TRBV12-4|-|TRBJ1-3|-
TGTGCCAGCAGTTCTGCAGGTGACACCATATATTTT
CASSSAGDTIYF
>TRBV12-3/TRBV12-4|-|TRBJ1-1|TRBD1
TGTGCCAGCAGTACCACAGGGGGTAGTCGGGCTTTCTTT
CASSTTGGSRAFF
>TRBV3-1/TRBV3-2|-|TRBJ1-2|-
TGTGCCAGCAGCCCGAACGGGGGAATAAACTATGGCTACACCTTC
CASSPNGGINYGYTF
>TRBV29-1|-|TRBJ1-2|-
TGCAGCGTTGGCAGGGATGGCTACACCTTC
CSVGRDGYTF
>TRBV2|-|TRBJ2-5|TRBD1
TGTGCCAGCAGTGCCCCCTTCTCACAGGGGGAGACCCAGTACTTC
CASSAPFSQGETQYF
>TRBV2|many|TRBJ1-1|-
TGTGCCAGCAGTTCATCCACAGGGCTCCCCAACACTGAAGCTTTCTTT
CASSSSTGLPNTEAFF
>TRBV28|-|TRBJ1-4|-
TGTGCCAGCAGTGGACCGACAGCTGCAACTAATGAAAAACTGTTTTTT
CASSGPTAATNEKLFF
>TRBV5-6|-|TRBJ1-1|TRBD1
TGTGCCAGCAGCTTGGGCAGGGGGGATTATACTGAAGCTTTCTTT
CASSLGRGDYTEAFF
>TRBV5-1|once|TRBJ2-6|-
TGCGCCAGCAGCCTGGGGGGGCGAGGGCTCTCTGGGGCCAACGTCCTGACTTTC
CASSLGGRGLSGANVLTF
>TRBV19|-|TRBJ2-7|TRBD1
TGTGCCAGTAGTGAGACAGGGTTGTATATTTACGAGCAGTACTTC
CASSETGLYIYEQYF
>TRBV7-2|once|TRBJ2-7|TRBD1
TGTGCCAGCAGCTCCGACGGGACAGGCCCCTACGAGCAGTACTTC
CASSSDGTGPYEQYF
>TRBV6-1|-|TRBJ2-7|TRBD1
TGTGCCAGCAGTGAAGCTGGACAGGTAGGATACGAGCAGTACTTC
CASSEAGQVGYEQYF
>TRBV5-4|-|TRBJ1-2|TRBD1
TGTGCCAGCAGCTTGGCTATGCAGGGGGCGGGCTACACCTTC
CASSLAMQGAGYTF
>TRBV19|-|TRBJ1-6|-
TGTGCCAGTAGTATGGCAGTTAATTCACCCCTCCACTTT
CASSMAVNSPLHF
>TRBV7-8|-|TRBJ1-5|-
TGTGCCAGCGGCCCCCAGGAGGGACGATATAGCAATCAGCCCCAGCATTTT
CASGPQEGRYSNQPQHF
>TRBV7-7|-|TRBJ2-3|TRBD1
TGTGCCAGCAGCCTGGGAACGGGACAGGGGGTACCCCATACGCAGTATTTT
CASSLGTGQGVPHTQYF
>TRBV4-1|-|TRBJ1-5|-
TGCGCCAGCAGCCAAGGACAGGTCAATCAGCCCCAGCATTTT
CASSQGQVNQPQHF
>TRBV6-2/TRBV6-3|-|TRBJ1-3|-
TGTGCCAGCAGTTACCGAGCGGCGGCCTCTGGAAACACCATATATTTT
CASSYRAAASGNTIYF
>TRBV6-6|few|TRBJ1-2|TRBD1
TGTGCCAGCGAGGACAGGAACTATGGCTACACCTTC
CASEDRNYGYTF
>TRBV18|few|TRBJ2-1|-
TGTGCCAGCGCACCTAGGAGCTTGTACAATGAGCAGTTCTTC
CASAPRSLYNEQFF
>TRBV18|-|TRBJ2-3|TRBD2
TGTGCCAGCTCACCTCAGAAACGCTTGGAACGGGGGGACACAGATACGCAGTATTTT
CASSPQKRLERGDTDTQYF
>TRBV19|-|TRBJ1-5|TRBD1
TGTGCCAGTAGTACGACAGGGCAGAATCAGCCCCAGCATTTT
CASSTTGQNQPQHF
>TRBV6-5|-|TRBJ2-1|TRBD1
TGTGCCAGCAGTCCCCGACAGGGTCCCTACAATGAGCAGTTCTTC
CASSPRQGPYNEQFF
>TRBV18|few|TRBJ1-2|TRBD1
TGTGCCAGCTCACCGGACAGGAACTATGGCTACACCTTC
CASSPDRNYGYTF
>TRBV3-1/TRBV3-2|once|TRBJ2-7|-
TGTGCCAGCAGCCGAGGGACTCGTGAGCAGTACTTC
CASSRGTREQYF
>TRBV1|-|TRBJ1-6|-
TGCACCAGCAGCCAGAGGGGAGGGACCTATAATTCACCCCTCCACTTT
CTSSQRGGTYNSPLHF
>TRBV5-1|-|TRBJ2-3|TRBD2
TGCGCCAGCGCGCGCGGGGGGCAGACAGATACGCAGTATTTT
CASARGGQTDTQYF
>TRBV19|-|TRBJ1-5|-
TGTGCCAGTAGTAAGGGCACGACGAGGGGCAATCAGCCCCAGCATTTT
CASSKGTTRGNQPQHF
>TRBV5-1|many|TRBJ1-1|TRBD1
TGCGCCAGCAGCTTCAGGGGGCTGGGCACTGAAGCTTTCTTT
CASSFRGLGTEAFF
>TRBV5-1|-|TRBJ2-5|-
TGCGCCAGCAGCTCCTTGGACAGACAAGAGACCCAGTACTTC
CASSSLDRQETQYF
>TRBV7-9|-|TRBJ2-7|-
TGTGCCAGCAGCTTAAGCACAGGCACCTACGAGCAGTACTTC
CASSLSTGTYEQYF
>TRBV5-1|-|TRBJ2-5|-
TGCGCCAGCAGCTCTGGACAAATCGGGGAGACCCAGTACTTC
CASSSGQIGETQYF
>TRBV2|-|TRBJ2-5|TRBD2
TGTGCCAGCAGCGCTCGGGGGGGACGGGAGACCCAGTACTTC
CASSARGGRETQYF
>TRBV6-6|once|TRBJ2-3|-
TGTGCCAGCAGTTACTCGGGCAGGGAAACAGATACGCAGTATTTT
CASSYSGRETDTQYF
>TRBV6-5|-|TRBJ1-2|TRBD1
TGTGCCAGCAGTCCGCTGGACAGGGGCTATGGCTACACCTTC
CASSPLDRGYGYTF
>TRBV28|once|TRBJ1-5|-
TGTGCCAGCAGTTTGGACAGTAATCAGCCCCAGCATTTT
CASSLDSNQPQHF
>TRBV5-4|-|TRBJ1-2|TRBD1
TGTGCCAGCAGCGTACCGACAGGGGGCGGGAATGGCTACACCTTC
CASSVPTGGGNGYTF
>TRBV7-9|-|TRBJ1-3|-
TGTGCCAGCAGCCAGATGCCTGGAAACACCATATATTTT
CASSQMPGNTIYF
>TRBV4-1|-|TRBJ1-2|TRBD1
TGCGCCAGCAGCCGAGGGACAGGGGGAAACTATGGCTACACCTTC
CASSRGTGGNYGYTF
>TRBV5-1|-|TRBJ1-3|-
TGCGCCAGCACCCCAGGCCCCTCTGGAAACACCATATATTTT
CASTPGPSGNTIYF
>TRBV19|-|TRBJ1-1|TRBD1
TGTGCCAGTCAAACCGGGACAGCGAACACTGAAGCTTTCTTT
CASQTGTANTEAFF
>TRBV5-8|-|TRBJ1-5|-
TGTGCCAGCAGTCGGGACATTGCGGCGGGCAATCAGCCCCAGCATTTT
CASSRDIAAGNQPQHF